This passage covers 27 T cell receptor beta chains from one sample sequenced in a study of spatial heterogeneity in lung cancer. Time point denoted: sample taken at primary tumor resection. Whole RNA obtained from tumor, nontumor lung or frozen PBMC underwent sequencing without sorting. TCRdb independently ran MiXCR on the 5' RACE reads; one entry per CDR3 protein. The sample has about 3,900 distinct CDR3 sequences; around 17% are singletons. The material was PBMCs, obtained at surgery. Source of these receptors: a male donor with early-stage non-small cell lung cancer.

This clonotype was seen ten or more times. The chain links TRBV20-1 to TRBJ1-1; D is possibly TRBD1 (5 bases). Germline lookup yields CDR1 DFQATT and CDR2 SNEGSKA (reference sequence). Trimming took off 6 bases at V and 2 bases at J, with 16 bases between the two ends. The CDR3 is 14 residues long. Here the CDR3 reads CSAPLDQGNTEAFF. DNA for the CDR3: TGCAGTGCCCCTCTGGATCAGGGAAACACTGAAGCTTTCTTT.

There are many counts of this clonotype. The CDR3 loop is CASSESSRVGKQFF. The CDR3 DNA reads TGCGCCAGCAGTGAGTCTTCGAGGGTGGGTAAGCAGTTCTTC. The chain combines TRBV10-2 with TRBJ2-1, with a weak D call TRBD2 (5 bases). This CDR3 is 14 amino acids long. Germline V lookup: CDR1 WSHSY, CDR2 SAAADI. Trimming shortened V by 0 bases and J by 11 bases, and 14 bases separated the two germline ends.

This clonotype was seen once. V and J are TRBV28 and TRBJ1-1; D gene unclear. Trimming pared 3 bases from V and 1 base from J, leaving 9 bases between. Germline CDR1 and CDR2: MDHEN and SYDVKM. CDR3 length: 14 amino acids. CDR3 sequence reads: CASSFLPANTEAFF. The CDR3 bases are TGTGCCAGCAGTTTCTTACCGGCGAACACTGAAGCTTTCTTT.

This clonotype was detected only once. The chain is built from TRBV7-2 and TRBJ1-5, with TRBD1 as a possible D gene (6 bases). CDR1 is SGHTA, CDR2 FQGNSA, per germline. V gave up 5 bases and J gave up 0 bases, with 11 bases separating them. The CDR3 is 15 amino acids. CDR3: CASSPGDNSNQPQHF. DNA of the CDR3: TGTGCCAGCAGCCCAGGGGATAATAGCAATCAGCCCCAGCATTTT.

The chain has TRBV12-3 or TRBV12-4 and TRBJ2-5; TRBD1 agrees at 9 bases. The CDR3 sequence is 14 residues long. V dropped 6 bases and J dropped 5; count of bases not matched to a gene: 7. The CDR3, as DNA: TGTGCCAGCAGCCCGGGACAGGGCAGTGAGACCCAGTACTTC. Its protein is CASSPGQGSETQYF.

This clonotype rates as medium-sized. V gene TRBV27 combines with J gene TRBJ1-1; D call uncertain. From germline, CDR1 is MNHEY and CDR2 SMNVEV (reference sequence). Between the trimmed V and J ends, which lost 0 bases and 1 base, there was a span of 6 bases. This CDR3 region has 14 residues. The CDR3 DNA sequence: TGTGCCAGCAGTTTATCGTGGGGGAACACTGAAGCTTTCTTT. It encodes CASSLSWGNTEAFF.

In this sample, this clonotype is medium-sized. The V and J genes are TRBV3-1 and TRBJ1-3; D gene uncertain. The V gene lost 4 bases and the J gene lost 0 bases, with 7 bases spanning the gap. The CDR3 extends over 14 amino acids. Germline lookup yields CDR1 LGHDT and CDR2 YNNKEL (reference sequence). The CDR3 sequence is CASSPGSSGNTIYF. In DNA, the CDR3 is TGTGCCAGCAGCCCCGGGAGCTCTGGAAACACCATATATTTT.

This chain joins TRBV7-2 and TRBJ2-5; the match to TRBD2 covers 10 bases. Germline V gives CDR1 SGHTA, CDR2 FQGNSA. The V segment lost 5 bases and the J segment 1 base; nucleotides outside the gene matches: 4. The CDR3 loop spans 15 amino acids. CDR3 amino acids: CASSGSGGAQETQYF. DNA of the CDR3: TGTGCCAGCAGCGGGAGCGGGGGGGCCCAAGAGACCCAGTACTTC.

By share, this clonotype counts as medium-sized. The chain couples TRBV29-1 to TRBJ1-1; D is unclear. Trimming stripped 4 bases from V and 4 bases from J, with 13 bases between. The CDR3 consists of 13 residues. The V gene's germline CDR1 is SQVTM and CDR2 ANQGSEA. The CDR3 loop is CSVVSGRATEAFF. DNA for the CDR3: TGCAGCGTTGTTAGTGGGAGGGCCACTGAAGCTTTCTTT.

The CDR3, as DNA: TGCAGTGCTAGAGCCGGGACAGGGGTCTTCACTGAAGCTTTCTTT. Translation gives CSARAGTGVFTEAFF. This chain joins TRBV20-1 and TRBJ1-1; 10 positions agree with TRBD1. The V segment lost 1 base and the J segment 4 bases; nucleotides outside the gene matches: 6. Germline-derived CDR1 and CDR2 are DFQATT and SNEGSKA (reference sequence). The CDR3 runs 15 residues.

V gene TRBV7-9 combines with J gene TRBJ2-1, with D tentatively TRBD2 (6 bases). Trimming removed 4 bases at V and 4 bases at J, with 17 bases between. Germline CDR1 is SEHNR and CDR2 is FQNEAQ (reference sequence). CDR3 length: 16 residues. CDR3 sequence: CASSSAGRRTYNEQFF. Here the CDR3 DNA reads TGTGCCAGCAGCTCAGCGGGCAGACGCACATACAATGAGCAGTTCTTC.

This clonotype was found a few times. The chain couples TRBV20-1 to TRBJ1-1; D is unclear. V shed 5 bases and J shed 5 bases, with 9 bases lying between them. The CDR3 runs 11 residues. Germline assignment: CDR1 DFQATT and CDR2 SNEGSKA (reference sequence). The CDR3 reads CSARWGTEAFF. CDR3 nucleotides: TGCAGTGCTCGGTGGGGTACTGAAGCTTTCTTT.

J is TRBJ2-5 and V is TRBV29-1; 7 nucleotides agree with TRBD1. The CDR3 contains 14 residues. V lost 4 bases and J lost 1; bases outside the gene matches: 6. Germline CDR1 SQVTM, CDR2 ANQGSEA. The CDR3 nucleotides read TGCAGCGTTGTTAGGTGGGACAGCCAAGAGACCCAGTACTTC. It codes for CSVVRWDSQETQYF.

The table lists this clonotype with a few counts. The rearrangement links TRBV19 to TRBJ2-4, with 11 bases aligning to TRBD2. Germline V lookup: CDR1 LNHDA, CDR2 SQIVND (reference sequence). V dropped 6 bases and J dropped 6; count of bases not matched to a gene: 4. This CDR3 has 14 residues. The CDR3 sequence: CASSQGLAANIQYF. The CDR3 DNA reads as TGTGCCAGTAGCCAGGGACTAGCGGCAAACATTCAGTACTTC.

This clonotype was counted only a few times. V is TRBV12-3 or TRBV12-4 and J is TRBJ2-3; a possible D gene is TRBD2 (7 bases). The CDR3 covers 16 residues. Trimming took 7 bases from V and 8 from J, leaving 25 bases between them. This CDR3 reads CASNYPFGGRSGTQYF. The CDR3 DNA is TGTGCCAGCAACTATCCCTTCGGGGGGCGGAGCGGTACGCAGTATTTT.

In this sample, this clonotype is medium-sized. The gene calls are TRBV3-1 and TRBJ1-5; unclear D gene. The length of the CDR3 is 13 residues. Germline assignment: CDR1 LGHDT and CDR2 YNNKEL (reference sequence). The ends were cut back, 3 bases at V and 7 bases at J, with 10 bases in the middle. This CDR3 reads CASSHYKEQPQHF. In nucleotides, the CDR3 is TGTGCCAGCAGCCATTATAAGGAACAGCCCCAGCATTTT.

This chain connects TRBV7-9 to TRBJ2-5; D may be TRBD2 (6 bases). This CDR3 contains 15 residues. Trimming took off 1 base at V and 2 bases at J, with 11 bases between the two ends. Germline-derived CDR1 and CDR2 are SEHNR and FQNEAQ (reference sequence). This chain's CDR3 is CASSLGVGGQETQYF. The CDR3 bases are TGTGCCAGCAGCTTAGGAGTTGGGGGGCAAGAGACCCAGTACTTC.

This sequence joins TRBV20-1 and TRBJ2-7, with a tentative D call TRBD1 (5 bases). CDR3 length: 12 amino acids. The V gene lost 6 bases and the J gene lost 3 bases, with 12 bases spanning the gap. CDR1 and CDR2 from the germline V gene are DFQATT and SNEGSKA (reference sequence). The CDR3 region has the DNA TGCAGTGCAAGCCTAGGGGACTACGAGCAGTACTTC. This sequence encodes CSASLGDYEQYF.

This chain joins TRBV7-9 and TRBJ2-1; D is unclear. Germline-derived CDR1 and CDR2 are SEHNR and FQNEAQ (reference sequence). Trimming took off 4 bases at V and 4 bases at J, with 14 bases between the two ends. The CDR3 loop spans 15 amino acids. CDR3 DNA sequence: TGTGCCAGCAGCTCCGGCGATAAACCGTACAATGAGCAGTTCTTC. The encoded protein is CASSSGDKPYNEQFF. The entire variable domain, with the rest obtained from reference TRBV7-9 and TRBJ2-1, is as follows: DTGVSQNPRHKITKRGQNVTFRCDPISEHNRLYWYRQTLGQGPEFLTYFQNEAQLEKSRLLSDRFSAERPKGSFSTLEIQRTEQGDSAMYLCASSSGDKPYNEQFFGPGTRLTVL.

This clonotype was seen ten or more times. This chain links TRBV28 with TRBJ2-3; D unclear. Germline V gives CDR1 MDHEN, CDR2 SYDVKM. Trimming took 5 bases from V and 2 from J, leaving 2 bases between them. This CDR3 has 11 residues. In nucleotides, the CDR3 is TGTGCCAGCAGTGTCACAGATACGCAGTATTTT. This sequence encodes CASSVTDTQYF.

The chain has TRBV28 and TRBJ2-7; a possible D gene is TRBD2 (5 bases). In germline, CDR1 is MDHEN, CDR2 SYDVKM. V lost 7 bases, J lost 3 bases, and 13 bases lay in between. This CDR3 region has 13 residues. CDR3 coding DNA: TGTGCCAGCATGGAGGAGAGGCGCTACGAGCAGTACTTC. Residues: CASMEERRYEQYF.

This sequence joins TRBV7-3 and TRBJ2-6; D remains unclear. V was shortened by 6 bases and J by 2 bases, with 8 bases between the two germline ends. CDR1 and CDR2 from the germline V gene are SGHTA and FQGTGA. The CDR3 loop spans 14 amino acids. DNA for the CDR3: TGTGCCAGCAGTCTAAAGGCTGGGGCCAACGTCCTGACTTTC. This sequence encodes CASSLKAGANVLTF.

This chain joins TRBV20-1 and TRBJ1-5; possibly TRBD1 for D (5 bases). The germline V gene has CDR1 DFQATT and CDR2 SNEGSKA (reference sequence). V lost 0 bases, J lost 4 bases, and 10 bases lay in between. The CDR3 spans 14 residues. The CDR3 DNA sequence: TGCAGTGCTAGAGATCCCAGGGAAAATCAGCCCCAGCATTTT. It specifies CSARDPRENQPQHF.

The chain carries TRBV7-9 and TRBJ2-7; weak D call: TRBD1 (5 bases). The length of the CDR3 is 15 residues. Germline V gene sequence: CDR1 SEHNR, CDR2 FQNEAQ (reference sequence). Trimming left V 3 bases short and J 5 bases short, with 17 bases between. The CDR3 region has the DNA TGTGCCAGCAGCTTTGCGGTGTCAAAAGGGGACGAGCAGTACTTC. Translation: CASSFAVSKGDEQYF. Based on the CDR3 plus reference TRBV7-9 and TRBJ2-7, the full variable domain is DTGVSQNPRHKITKRGQNVTFRCDPISEHNRLYWYRQTLGQGPEFLTYFQNEAQLEKSRLLSDRFSAERPKGSFSTLEIQRTEQGDSAMYLCASSFAVSKGDEQYFGPGTRLTVT.

This clonotype was counted many times. J is TRBJ2-3 and V is TRBV19; D may be TRBD1 or TRBD2 (5 bases each). The germline V and J ends were trimmed by 4 bases and 0 bases, with 11 bases remaining between them. Germline values: CDR1 LNHDA, CDR2 SQIVND (reference sequence). This CDR3 has 15 amino acids. The CDR3 DNA sequence: TGTGCCAGTAGTACCCGGGGCAGAAGCACAGATACGCAGTATTTT. Its translation: CASSTRGRSTDTQYF.

There are a few counts of this clonotype. The rearrangement joins TRBV4-2 to TRBJ2-7, with 12 positions matching TRBD2. The CDR3 spans 16 residues. V gave up 4 bases and J gave up 2 bases; unmatched junction bases: 6. The germline CDR1 and CDR2 sequences are LGHNA and YNFKEQ. The CDR3 DNA reads as TGTGCCAGCAGCCCCGTGGCTAGCGGGGGGGCCTACGAGCAGTACTTC. Its protein product is CASSPVASGGAYEQYF.

This clonotype was seen a handful of times. CDR3 DNA sequence: TGCGCCAGCAGCGGCGGGACAAAGGAACATGAGCAGTTCTTC. Its protein is CASSGGTKEHEQFF. This sequence joins TRBV4-1 and TRBJ2-1; D is perhaps TRBD1 or TRBD2 (6 bases each). This CDR3 region has 14 residues. The V gene lost 5 bases and the J gene lost 8 bases, with 16 bases spanning the gap. CDR1 MGHRA and CDR2 YSYEKL come from the germline V gene.